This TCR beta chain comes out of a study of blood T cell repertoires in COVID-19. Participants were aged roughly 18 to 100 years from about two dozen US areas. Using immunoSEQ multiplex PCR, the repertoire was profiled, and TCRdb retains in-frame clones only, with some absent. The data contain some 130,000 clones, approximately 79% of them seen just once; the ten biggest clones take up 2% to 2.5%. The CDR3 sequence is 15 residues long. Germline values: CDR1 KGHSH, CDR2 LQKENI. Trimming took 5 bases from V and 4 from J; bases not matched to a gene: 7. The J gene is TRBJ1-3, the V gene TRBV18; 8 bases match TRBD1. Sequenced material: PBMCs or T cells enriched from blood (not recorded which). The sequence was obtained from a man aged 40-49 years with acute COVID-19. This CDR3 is CASSGGQGSGNTIYF. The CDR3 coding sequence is TGTGCCAGCTCAGGAGGACAGGGTTCCGGAAACACCATATATTTT. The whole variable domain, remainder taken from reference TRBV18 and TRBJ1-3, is NAGVMQNPRHLVRRRGQEARLRCSPMKGHSHVYWYRQLPEEGLKFMVYLQKENIIDESGMPKERFSAEFPKEGPSILRIQQVVRGDSAAYFCASSGGQGSGNTIYFGEGSWLTVV.